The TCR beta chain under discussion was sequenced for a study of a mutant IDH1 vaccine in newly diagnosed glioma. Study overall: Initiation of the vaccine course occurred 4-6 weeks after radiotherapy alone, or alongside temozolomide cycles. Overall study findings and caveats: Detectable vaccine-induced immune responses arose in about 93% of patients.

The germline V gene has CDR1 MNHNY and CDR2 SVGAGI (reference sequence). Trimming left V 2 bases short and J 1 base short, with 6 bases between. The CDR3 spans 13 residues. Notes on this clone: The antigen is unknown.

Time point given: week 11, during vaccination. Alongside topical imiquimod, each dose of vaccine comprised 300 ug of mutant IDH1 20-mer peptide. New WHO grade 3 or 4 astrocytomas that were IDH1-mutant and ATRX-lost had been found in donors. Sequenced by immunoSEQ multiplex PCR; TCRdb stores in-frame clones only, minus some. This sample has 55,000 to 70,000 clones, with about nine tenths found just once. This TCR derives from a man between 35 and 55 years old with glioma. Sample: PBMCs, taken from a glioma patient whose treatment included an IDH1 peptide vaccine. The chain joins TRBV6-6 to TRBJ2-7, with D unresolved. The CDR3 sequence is CASSYPLSYEQYF. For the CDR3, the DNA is TGTGCCAGCAGTTACCCCCTTTCCTACGAGCAGTACTTC.